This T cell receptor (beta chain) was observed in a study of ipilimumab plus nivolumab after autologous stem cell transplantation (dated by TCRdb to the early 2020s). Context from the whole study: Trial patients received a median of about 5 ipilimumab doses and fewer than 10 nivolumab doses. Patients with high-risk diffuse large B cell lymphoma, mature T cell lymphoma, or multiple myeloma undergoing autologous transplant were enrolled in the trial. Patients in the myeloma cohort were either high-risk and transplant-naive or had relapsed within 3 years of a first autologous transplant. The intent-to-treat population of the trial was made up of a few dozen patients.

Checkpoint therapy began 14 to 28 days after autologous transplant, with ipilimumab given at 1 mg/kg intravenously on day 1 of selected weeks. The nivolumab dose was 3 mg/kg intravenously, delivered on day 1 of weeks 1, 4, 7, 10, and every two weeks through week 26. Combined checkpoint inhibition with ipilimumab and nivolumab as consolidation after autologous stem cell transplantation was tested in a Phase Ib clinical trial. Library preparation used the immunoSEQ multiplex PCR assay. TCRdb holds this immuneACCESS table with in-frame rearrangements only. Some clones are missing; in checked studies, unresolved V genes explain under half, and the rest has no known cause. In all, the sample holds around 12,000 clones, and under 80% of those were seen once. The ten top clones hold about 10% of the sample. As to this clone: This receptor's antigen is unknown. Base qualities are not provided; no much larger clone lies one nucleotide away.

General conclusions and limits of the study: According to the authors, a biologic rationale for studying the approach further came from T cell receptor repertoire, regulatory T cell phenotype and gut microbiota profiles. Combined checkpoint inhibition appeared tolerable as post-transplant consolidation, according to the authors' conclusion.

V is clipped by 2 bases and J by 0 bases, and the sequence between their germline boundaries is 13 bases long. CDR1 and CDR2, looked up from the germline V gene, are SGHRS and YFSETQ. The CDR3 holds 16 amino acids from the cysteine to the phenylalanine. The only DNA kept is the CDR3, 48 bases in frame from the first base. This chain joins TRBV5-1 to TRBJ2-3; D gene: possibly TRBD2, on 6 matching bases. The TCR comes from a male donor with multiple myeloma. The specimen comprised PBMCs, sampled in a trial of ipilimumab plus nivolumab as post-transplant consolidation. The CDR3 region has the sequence CASSFIRGSSTDTQYF. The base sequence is TGCGCCAGCAGCTTTATCCGGGGGTCTAGCACAGATACGCAGTATTTT.